This T cell receptor beta chain was observed in a study of cytomegalovirus exposure and HLA in healthy donors. Study context: Of 398 genotyped donors, more than 70% clustered with self-reported Caucasian donors.

Germline CDR1 is ENHRY and CDR2 is SYGVKD. This CDR3 contains 15 residues. Trimming took 2 bases from V and 4 from J, leaving 14 bases between them. The PCR used 60 Vbeta and 13 Jbeta primers. Assay used: immunoSEQ multiplex PCR; TCRdb lists only in-frame clones, some missing. The table shows around 180,000 clones, with over 65% occurring only once. The table lists this clone with a count of one. Its antigen remains unknown. Notes on the study in general: Links to common viral pathogens appeared, in a later analysis, for several of the most significant clusters. A later analysis associated 15,000 or so TCR beta sequences with HLA alleles at a 0.05 false discovery rate.

The sequence was obtained from a man aged 55 to 70 in good health and CMV-seronegative. The sample comprised PBMCs. The gene calls are TRBV10-3 and TRBJ1-1; TRBD1 is a possible D gene (5 bases). CDR3 DNA sequence: TGTGCCATCAGTGAGCTCCCTGGTAGGGGCACTGAAGCTTTCTTT. It codes for CAISELPGRGTEAFF.